These 10 T cell receptor beta chains share one sample of origin, sequenced in a study of cytotoxic CD8 clonotypes in ibrutinib-treated CLL. Clones were read by immunoSEQ multiplex PCR, and TCRdb kept only the in-frame ones, dropping some. This sample has about 310,000 clones; almost 80% occur once, and the top ten carry roughly 7%. This specimen was PBMCs, taken before ibrutinib treatment. Every receptor here comes from a human donor with chronic lymphocytic leukemia.

The chain uses TRBV15 and TRBJ1-4, with D tentatively TRBD1 (5 bases). Germline-derived CDR1 and CDR2 are LNHNV and YYDKDF (reference sequence). Trimming cost V 5 bases and J 10 bases, with 8 bases left between them. This CDR3 has 11 amino acids. The DNA for the CDR3 is TGTGCCACCAGCGGGGGAGGAAAACTGTTTTTT. Translating it yields CATSGGGKLFF.

This clone came up once. This chain joins TRBV5-6 and TRBJ2-4; D is unresolved. Germline V CDR1 and CDR2: SGHDT, YYEEEE. The germline V and J ends were trimmed by 3 bases and 8 bases, with 6 bases remaining between them. The CDR3 is 11 amino acids. CDR3 region: CASSYGDIQYF. The CDR3 DNA follows: TGTGCCAGCAGCTATGGGGACATTCAGTACTTC.

The rearrangement uses TRBV27 and TRBJ2-7; D ambiguous. Germline CDR1 MNHEY, CDR2 SMNVEV (reference sequence). With 0 bases removed from V and 4 bases from J, the gap between germline ends came to 13 bases. The CDR3 runs 15 residues. As DNA, the CDR3 is TGTGCCAGCAGTTTATCGCGGCAATTAATTTACGAGCAGTACTTC. Residues: CASSLSRQLIYEQYF.

V and J are TRBV6-5 and TRBJ1-1; 7 nucleotides line up with TRBD1. The ends lost 5 bases at V and 5 bases at J; junction bases unmatched: 8. The CDR3 spans 14 residues. Germline assignment: CDR1 MNHEY and CDR2 SVGAGI. CDR3 in DNA: TGTGCCAGCAGTCGCCAGACAGGGTATACTGAAGCTTTCTTT. Translation gives CASSRQTGYTEAFF.

This clone has only a few counts. The chain has TRBV7-2 and TRBJ2-7; a weak D match, TRBD2 (6 bases). Germline V lookup: CDR1 SGHTA, CDR2 FQGNSA. Trimming took 5 bases from V and 3 from J, leaving 14 bases between them. The CDR3 has 14 residues. The CDR3 sequence is CASSPGRGNYEQYF. The CDR3 DNA is TGTGCCAGCAGCCCGGGGCGGGGCAACTACGAGCAGTACTTC.

The chain is built from TRBV18 and TRBJ2-7, with D perhaps matching TRBD2 (6 bases). Trimming took off 4 bases at V and 0 bases at J, with 13 bases between the two ends. Germline loops: CDR1 KGHSH, CDR2 LQKENI. This CDR3 contains 15 residues. CDR3 nucleotides: TGTGCCAGCTCACTAGTCCGGACTAACTCCTACGAGCAGTACTTC. It codes for CASSLVRTNSYEQYF. Supplemented by reference TRBV18 and TRBJ2-7, the full variable domain reads NAGVMQNPRHLVRRRGQEARLRCSPMKGHSHVYWYRQLPEEGLKFMVYLQKENIIDESGMPKERFSAEFPKEGPSILRIQQVVRGDSAAYFCASSLVRTNSYEQYFGPGTRLTVT.

The chain links TRBV4-1 to TRBJ2-7; 8 bases line up with TRBD2. Looked up from germline, CDR1 is MGHRA and CDR2 is YSYEKL. V gave up 2 bases and J gave up 1 base; unmatched junction bases: 4. The CDR3 totals 15 residues. The CDR3 loop reads CASSQIAGLSYEQYF. As DNA, the CDR3 is TGCGCCAGCAGCCAAATAGCGGGATTATCCTACGAGCAGTACTTC.

The chain links TRBV5-4 to TRBJ2-7, with 8 positions matching TRBD2. Unmatched junction bases numbered 15, after V lost 9 bases and J lost 4 bases. The length of the CDR3 is 15 residues. The germline V gene has CDR1 SGHNT and CDR2 YYREEE (reference sequence). CDR3 in amino acids: CATRTSLAEPYEQYF. Here the CDR3 DNA reads TGTGCCACCCGAACTTCACTAGCGGAACCTTACGAGCAGTACTTC. The whole variable domain, remainder taken from reference TRBV5-4 and TRBJ2-7, is ETGVTQSPTHLIKTRGQQVTLRCSSQSGHNTVSWYQQALGQGPQFIFQYYREEENGRGNFPPRFSGLQFPNYSSELNVNALELDDSALYLCATRTSLAEPYEQYFGPGTRLTVT.

The chain carries TRBV6-5 and TRBJ1-2, with D perhaps TRBD1 (6 bases). This CDR3 is built from 15 residues. V dropped 6 bases and J dropped 1 base, with 15 bases sitting between them. Per germline, CDR1 MNHEY and CDR2 SVGAGI. The CDR3: CASRQPYRDNYGYTF. For the CDR3, the DNA is TGTGCCAGCAGACAGCCTTACAGGGATAACTATGGCTACACCTTC.

This chain connects TRBV4-3 to TRBJ2-1; TRBD1 matches 7 bases. Trimming took 0 bases from V and 2 from J; bases not matched to a gene: 4. CDR3 length equals 16 residues. The germline V gene has CDR1 LGHNA and CDR2 YSLEER. The chain's CDR3 is CASSQDFTGAYNEQFF. CDR3 sequence (DNA): TGCGCCAGCAGCCAAGATTTCACAGGGGCCTACAATGAGCAGTTCTTC.